This entry lists 4 T cell receptor beta chains sequenced from one sample in a study of cytomegalovirus exposure and HLA in healthy donors. The PCR contained 60 Vbeta and 13 Jbeta primers. Assay: immunoSEQ multiplex PCR; the TCRdb copy retains only in-frame clones and omits some. The data contain 150,000 or so clones, 68% of them singletons. The sample taken for sequencing was PBMCs. The receptors were sampled from a man aged 30 to 45 in good health and CMV-seropositive.

The V and J genes are TRBV27 and TRBJ2-7, with D possibly TRBD1 on 5 matching bases. Germline loops: CDR1 MNHEY, CDR2 SMNVEV (reference sequence). This CDR3 is 12 amino acids long. Trimming shortened V by 8 bases and J by 0 bases, and 8 bases separated the two germline ends. CDR3 amino acids: CASCDSSYEQYF. The CDR3 coding sequence is TGTGCCAGCTGCGACAGCTCCTACGAGCAGTACTTC.

The chain is built from TRBV6-4 and TRBJ2-1; TRBD2 matches at 14 bases. The trim removed 6 bases at V and 0 bases at J, leaving 10 bases unmatched. This CDR3 comprises 19 residues. The germline V gene has CDR1 MRHNA and CDR2 SNTAGT. CDR3 amino acids: CASSPRLAGGRSSYNEQFF. The CDR3 DNA follows: TGTGCCAGCAGCCCTCGACTAGCGGGAGGGCGGAGCTCCTACAATGAGCAGTTCTTC.

CDR3 sequence reads: CASSYSIKRAFF. CDR3 coding DNA: TGTGCCAGCAGTTACTCGATCAAGCGAGCTTTCTTT. V gene TRBV6-5 combines with J gene TRBJ1-1; no clear D gene. Trimming cost V 0 bases and J 10 bases, with 9 bases left between them. CDR3 length: 12 amino acids. Germline V lookup: CDR1 MNHEY, CDR2 SVGAGI.

This rearrangement joins TRBV9 to TRBJ2-2, with TRBD1 matching over 7 bases. The CDR3 sequence is 16 residues long. Germline loops: CDR1 SGDLS, CDR2 YYNGEE. The V and J ends lost 3 bases and 6 bases, in that order; junction bases with no gene match: 11. The CDR3 here is CASSEPIGQAAGELFF. CDR3 DNA: TGTGCCAGCAGCGAGCCGATAGGACAGGCGGCCGGGGAGCTGTTTTTT.